The 15 T cell receptor beta chains below all came from one sample that was sequenced in a study of T cell repertoires in cytomegalovirus infection. MiXCR was run by TCRdb on the reads, yielding one entry per CDR3 protein. The sample lists 90,000 to 120,000 distinct CDR3 sequences, about 25% occurring once. The sequenced sample was CD8+ T cells from PBMCs. These receptors all come from a human donor in good health (CMV status not recorded). Some clones in this sample may be carry-over from other donors' samples.

About this clonotype itself: A junction boundary mismatches the germline segment, possibly from a read error. The DNA for the CDR3 is TGTGCCATCAGTGAGTCGATCGGAAACGATCAGTACTTC. Its translation is CAISESIGNDQYF. The chain combines TRBV10-3 with TRBJ2-7, with D hard to call. This CDR3 comprises 13 residues. Looked up from germline, CDR1 is ENHRY and CDR2 is SYGVKD.

This clonotype has at least ten counts. This chain connects TRBV7-8 to TRBJ2-1; possibly TRBD1 for D (6 bases). CDR1 is SGHVS and CDR2 is FQNEAQ in the germline V gene. This CDR3 is built from 17 residues. Between the trimmed V and J ends, which lost 5 bases and 5 bases, there was a span of 22 bases. In DNA, the CDR3 is TGTGCCAGCAGCAACCTTGGAAGGGACCCAGGGGACAATGAGCAGTTCTTC. Protein sequence: CASSNLGRDPGDNEQFF.

The rearrangement uses TRBV29-1 and TRBJ2-2; TRBD1 matches at 7 bases. The CDR3 has 14 amino acids. V dropped 2 bases and J dropped 0; count of bases not matched to a gene: 0. Looked up from germline, CDR1 is SQVTM and CDR2 is ANQGSEA. CDR3 amino acids: CSVEQGANTGELFF. CDR3 in DNA: TGCAGCGTTGAACAGGGGGCGAACACCGGGGAGCTGTTTTTT.

The chain combines TRBV7-6 with TRBJ2-3, with D unclear. This CDR3 has 13 residues. V lost 0 bases, J lost 1 base, and 2 bases lay in between. Germline V gene sequence: CDR1 SGHVS, CDR2 FNYEAQ. This CDR3 is CASSLARTDTQYF. The DNA for the CDR3 is TGTGCCAGCAGCTTAGCCCGCACAGATACGCAGTATTTT.

This clonotype appeared a few times. The rearrangement uses TRBV9 and TRBJ2-1, with D possibly being TRBD1 or TRBD2 (5 bases each). V lost 0 bases and J lost 6, with 13 bases in between. This CDR3 has 15 residues. Germline V gives CDR1 SGDLS, CDR2 YYNGEE. For the CDR3, the DNA is TGTGCCAGCAGCGTAGTTCAAGGGGCGGGCAATGAGCAGTTCTTC. Protein: CASSVVQGAGNEQFF. Full variable domain (rest looked up from reference TRBV9 and TRBJ2-1): DSGVTQTPKHLITATGQRVTLRCSPRSGDLSVYWYQQSLDQGLQFLIQYYNGEERAKGNILERFSAQQFPDLHSELNLSSLELGDSALYFCASSVVQGAGNEQFFGPGTRLTVL.

At least ten counts were recorded for this clonotype. The V and J genes are TRBV7-8 and TRBJ2-1; the D gene is possibly TRBD1 (5 bases). Trimming left V 5 bases short and J 0 bases short, with 17 bases between. Germline lookup yields CDR1 SGHVS and CDR2 FQNEAQ. The CDR3 spans 17 residues. As DNA, the CDR3 is TGTGCCAGCAGCCAGGGCGAGCGCCTGAGCTCCTACAATGAGCAGTTCTTC. Its translation is CASSQGERLSSYNEQFF.

This clonotype came up many times. The chain recombines TRBV7-2 with TRBJ2-3; the D is unclear. V lost 4 bases and J 2 bases, leaving 4 bases between the germline ends. This CDR3 has 12 residues. The V gene's germline CDR1 is SGHTA and CDR2 FQGNSA. The CDR3 DNA follows: TGTGCCAGCAGCTACAACACAGATACGCAGTATTTT. Residues: CASSYNTDTQYF. The full variable domain, rest sourced from reference TRBV7-2 and TRBJ2-3, is GAGVSQSPSNKVTEKGKDVELRCDPISGHTALYWYRQSLGQGLEFLIYFQGNSAPDKSGLPSDRFSAERTGGSVSTLTIQRTQQEDSAVYLCASSYNTDTQYFGPGTRLTVL.

This chain joins TRBV12-3 or TRBV12-4 and TRBJ2-7; D not resolved. V was pared by 3 bases and J by 1 base, with 19 bases between. The CDR3 extends over 17 amino acids. This chain's CDR3 is CASSLRSGWKGSYEQYF. CDR3 bases: TGTGCCAGCAGTTTGAGGTCTGGGTGGAAAGGGTCCTACGAGCAGTACTTC.

There are a few counts of this clonotype. The genes are TRBV6-6 and TRBJ2-7; 10 bases map to TRBD2. Looked up from germline, CDR1 is MNHNY and CDR2 is SVGAGI (reference sequence). J lost 2 bases, V lost 7 bases, and 11 bases had no gene match. The CDR3 has 16 amino acids. CDR3 sequence: CASTHYGTSATYEQYF. The CDR3 DNA sequence: TGTGCCAGCACCCATTACGGGACTAGCGCAACCTACGAGCAGTACTTC.

This clonotype was counted a few times. The V and J genes are TRBV19 and TRBJ2-7; 12 nucleotides line up with TRBD1. There are 16 residues in the CDR3. The trim removed 7 bases at V and 5 bases at J, leaving 12 bases unmatched. CDR1 is LNHDA, CDR2 SQIVND, per germline (reference sequence). CDR3 bases: TGTGCCAGTACCAAATTACCGGGACAGGGGGCTGACGAGCAGTACTTC. Protein sequence: CASTKLPGQGADEQYF.

This clonotype was seen a few times. The chain combines TRBV19 with TRBJ1-5, with 8 bases that match TRBD1. The ends lost 2 bases at V and 7 bases at J; junction bases unmatched: 4. There are 14 residues in the CDR3. CDR1 and CDR2 from the germline V gene are LNHDA and SQIVND (reference sequence). CDR3 DNA: TGTGCCAGTAGTATATCAGGGGGCCGCCAGCCCCAGCATTTT. It yields the protein CASSISGGRQPQHF.

The chain carries TRBV6-1 and TRBJ2-1; D assignment may be TRBD1 or TRBD2 (6 bases each). The germline gives CDR1 MNHNS, CDR2 SASEGT. CDR3 size: 16 residues. Between the trimmed V and J ends, which lost 7 bases and 5 bases, there was a span of 21 bases. In nucleotides, the CDR3 is TGTGCCAGCACTCCCTGGGGGGCGCGGGTCGACAATGAGCAGTTCTTC. The encoded protein is CASTPWGARVDNEQFF.

This clonotype was observed at least ten times. The chain is built from TRBV11-2 and TRBJ2-1, with TRBD2 matching 9 bases. The CDR3 loop spans 15 amino acids. Germline values: CDR1 SGHAT, CDR2 FQNNGV. The ends lost 5 bases at V and 6 bases at J; junction bases unmatched: 8. In DNA form, the CDR3 reads TGTGCCAGCAGCCATATAGCGGGAGACCCCAATGAGCAGTTCTTC. This sequence encodes CASSHIAGDPNEQFF.

The CDR3: CAASFGSPNEKLFF. The CDR3 DNA reads TGTGCCGCCAGTTTCGGTAGCCCCAATGAAAAACTGTTTTTT. V and J are TRBV12-3 or TRBV12-4 and TRBJ1-4; no clear D. The CDR3 contains 14 residues. The V end lost 11 bases, the J end lost 5 bases, and 18 bases lay between the germline ends.

Regarding this clonotype: Just one base apart from a much larger clone, this may be a read error. V is TRBV25-1 and J is TRBJ2-7; no firm D call. Between the trimmed V and J ends, which lost 2 bases and 7 bases, there was a span of 18 bases. The length of the CDR3 is 15 residues. CDR1 and CDR2 from the germline V gene are MGHDK and SYGVNS. The CDR3 nucleotides are TGTGCCAGCAGTGAAAGTAGACTGGGTCTAGGGGAGCAGTACTTC. This translates into CASSESRLGLGEQYF.